Sequencing of this TCR beta chain was carried out in a study of blood T cell repertoires in COVID-19. Study at large: The origin of the acute and convalescent COVID-19 samples was the United States, Italy and Spain. In each case, the material was cDNA or gDNA derived from T cells, B-cell-depleted T cells, or PBMCs.

The CDR3 totals 12 residues. With 4 bases removed from V and 3 bases from J, the gap between germline ends came to 7 bases. Germline V gives CDR1 MDHEN, CDR2 SYDVKM. Per the authors' pipeline: From reference gene primer amplification, estimates of nucleated cell counts were derived. Profiled with immunoSEQ multiplex PCR; TCRdb holds only in-frame clones, not every one. V and J calls and clone size are copied from that table; D and trimming were computed from the DNA. The table has about 81,000 clones, approximately 80% seen once. This clone has only one observation. The rearrangement uses TRBV28 and TRBJ2-7; tentatively, D is TRBD1 (6 bases). The sample consisted of peripheral blood. The clonotype originates from a human donor in a cohort sampled during active COVID-19. CDR3 sequence reads: CASSYRDYEQYF. CDR3 DNA: TGTGCCAGCAGTTACAGGGACTACGAGCAGTACTTC.